A single sample gave rise to the 9 T cell receptor beta chains below, sequenced in a study of early T cells in non-severe SARS-CoV-2 infection. TCRdb re-called the 5' RACE reads with MiXCR, one entry per CDR3 protein. The sample yields tens of thousands of distinct CDR3 sequences, 4% to 5% seen once. Sequencing was performed on whole blood. The receptor source for this set is an adult who was a healthcare worker with PCR-confirmed SARS-CoV-2 infection or an uninfected control (not recorded which).

This clonotype was detected a few times. The rearrangement uses TRBV9 and TRBJ2-5; D unresolved. This CDR3 has 13 amino acids. Germline CDR1 is SGDLS and CDR2 is YYNGEE. The V end was cut by 0 bases, the J end by 0 bases, with 3 bases between. DNA for the CDR3: TGTGCCAGCAGCGTAGGTCACCAAGAGACCCAGTACTTC. It is translated as CASSVGHQETQYF.

The V and J genes are TRBV11-2 and TRBJ2-3; unclear D gene. Germline V gene lookup returns CDR1 SGHAT and CDR2 FQNNGV. The CDR3 covers 14 residues. V was clipped by 2 bases and J by 2 bases, with 8 bases between them. This chain's CDR3 is CASSLRQNTDTQYF. The DNA for the CDR3 is TGTGCCAGCAGCTTAAGGCAGAACACAGATACGCAGTATTTT.

Many counts were recorded for this clonotype. V gene TRBV28 combines with J gene TRBJ2-6, with 7 bases identical to TRBD2. Losses at the gene ends were 5 bases for V and 4 bases for J; bases not matched to a gene: 5. This CDR3 is 15 amino acids long. Germline V gene lookup returns CDR1 MDHEN and CDR2 SYDVKM. CDR3 protein: CASSPGGSGANVLTF. DNA of the CDR3: TGTGCCAGCAGTCCCGGGGGGTCCGGGGCCAACGTCCTGACTTTC. Full variable domain (remainder filled in from reference TRBV28 and TRBJ2-6): DVKVTQSSRYLVKRTGEKVFLECVQDMDHENMFWYRQDPGLGLRLIYFSYDVKMKEKGDIPEGYSVSREKKERFSLILESASTNQTSMYLCASSPGGSGANVLTFGAGSRLTVL.

In this sample, this clonotype turned up many times. The V and J genes are TRBV6-4 and TRBJ1-1; TRBD1 aligns across 7 bases. With 0 bases clipped from V and 7 bases from J, the junction kept 11 bases outside the gene matches. The CDR3 is made up of 16 amino acids. Germline V gene lookup returns CDR1 MRHNA and CDR2 SNTAGT. CDR3 amino acids: CASSDSRQGRGGEAFF. As DNA, the CDR3 is TGTGCCAGCAGTGACTCGAGACAGGGACGAGGGGGTGAAGCTTTCTTT.

This clonotype occurred many times. This sequence joins TRBV27 and TRBJ1-6; D unclear. V lost 7 bases and J lost 8, with 18 bases in between. The germline V gene has CDR1 MNHEY and CDR2 SMNVEV (reference sequence). The CDR3 length is 15 residues. The CDR3 DNA follows: TGTGCCAGCACCCACACTCCCATTAAATATTCACCCCTCCACTTT. Its translation: CASTHTPIKYSPLHF.

The sample holds a few counts of this clonotype. This chain connects TRBV6-4 to TRBJ2-1; 11 nucleotides agree with TRBD2. From germline, CDR1 is MRHNA and CDR2 SNTAGT. V shed 2 bases, J shed 8 bases, and the junction held 2 bases outside the gene matches. The CDR3 is 14 residues long. Here the CDR3 DNA reads TGTGCCAGCAGTGACGGGACTAGCGGCTATGAGCAGTTCTTC. Protein sequence: CASSDGTSGYEQFF.

This clonotype was observed at least ten times. The chain is built from TRBV10-3 and TRBJ1-4, with D possibly matching TRBD1 (5 bases). The length of the CDR3 is 14 residues. Germline-derived CDR1 and CDR2 are ENHRY and SYGVKD. Trimming left V 4 bases short and J 5 bases short, with 11 bases between. CDR3 loop: CAISGQGPNEKLFF. The CDR3 DNA reads TGTGCCATCAGTGGGCAGGGACCCAATGAAAAACTGTTTTTT.

This clonotype was seen many times. V and J are TRBV5-1 and TRBJ2-1, with TRBD2 identical over 10 bases. CDR1 and CDR2 from the germline V gene are SGHRS and YFSETQ. This CDR3 is built from 15 residues. V dropped 6 bases and J dropped 8; count of bases not matched to a gene: 11. In DNA, the CDR3 is TGCGCCAGCACACCAAGCGTGCTAGCGGGAGATGAGCAGTTCTTC. Encoded protein: CASTPSVLAGDEQFF.

V gene TRBV4-1 combines with J gene TRBJ2-2; tentatively, D is TRBD1 or TRBD2 (5 bases each). Between the trimmed V and J ends, which lost 0 bases and 6 bases, there was a span of 17 bases. In germline, CDR1 is MGHRA, CDR2 YSYEKL. The CDR3 runs to 17 residues. Here the CDR3 DNA reads TGCGCCAGCAGCCAAGATTTGAGGGGAGCCAACGCCGGGGAGCTGTTTTTT. This gives the protein CASSQDLRGANAGELFF.